These T cell receptor beta chains were read from a single sample in a study of blood T cell repertoires in COVID-19. Sequencing was performed with immunoSEQ multiplex PCR; in TCRdb, only in-frame clones are kept and a portion is missing. The sample lists around 300,000 clones, over 75% occurring once. The specimen was PBMCs or T cells enriched from blood (not recorded which). The receptors were gathered from a man aged 30-40 years who had recovered from COVID-19. Each CDR3 is given with its conserved first and last residue. D genes are given only for firm matches. The listing skips clone size in some rows; elsewhere it reads once, few, many or a size class.

j_call: TRBJ2-5; d_call: .; v_call: TRBV5-6; clone_size: .; cdr3_aa: CASSFERGGVETQYF; cdr3_nt: TGTGCCAGCAGCTTCGAAAGGGGAGGCGTCGAGACCCAGTACTTC
j_call: TRBJ2-7; d_call: TRBD1; v_call: TRBV7-9; clone_size: .; cdr3_aa: CASSLGGQGFEQYF; cdr3_nt: TGTGCCAGCAGCTTAGGGGGACAGGGGTTCGAGCAGTACTTC
j_call: TRBJ2-2; d_call: TRBD1; v_call: TRBV6-5; clone_size: .; cdr3_aa: CASSYGTDNTGELFF; cdr3_nt: TGTGCCAGCAGTTACGGGACAGACAACACCGGGGAGCTGTTTTTT
j_call: TRBJ1-6; d_call: .; v_call: TRBV6-2/TRBV6-3; clone_size: once; cdr3_aa: CASSPLMGAGISPLHF; cdr3_nt: TGTGCCAGCAGTCCCCTGATGGGAGCGGGTATTTCACCCCTCCACTTT
j_call: TRBJ1-2; d_call: TRBD1; v_call: TRBV5-4; clone_size: .; cdr3_aa: CASSLDPGTAYGYTF; cdr3_nt: TGTGCCAGCAGCCTGGACCCTGGGACAGCCTATGGCTACACCTTC
j_call: TRBJ2-1; d_call: .; v_call: TRBV9; clone_size: .; cdr3_aa: CASSNAGAWEQFF; cdr3_nt: TGTGCCAGCAGCAACGCGGGGGCCTGGGAGCAGTTCTTC
j_call: TRBJ1-5; d_call: .; v_call: TRBV21-1; clone_size: few; cdr3_aa: CASRIPRDRVVQPQHF; cdr3_nt: TGTGCCAGCAGGATCCCCCGGGACAGGGTTGTTCAGCCCCAGCATTTT
j_call: TRBJ2-7; d_call: .; v_call: TRBV7-9; clone_size: few; cdr3_aa: CASGQGSSSYEQYF; cdr3_nt: TGTGCCAGCGGGCAGGGGTCTTCGTCCTACGAGCAGTACTTC
j_call: TRBJ2-7; d_call: TRBD1; v_call: TRBV5-6; clone_size: .; cdr3_aa: CASSLGTGGYWVDSYEQYF; cdr3_nt: TGTGCCAGCAGCTTGGGGACAGGGGGCTATTGGGTCGACTCCTACGAGCAGTACTTC
j_call: TRBJ2-7; d_call: .; v_call: TRBV27; clone_size: .; cdr3_aa: CASPEVEYPTSYEQYF; cdr3_nt: TGTGCCAGCCCCGAGGTAGAATACCCCACCTCCTACGAGCAGTACTTC
j_call: TRBJ2-2; d_call: TRBD1; v_call: TRBV19; clone_size: .; cdr3_aa: CASSTREDRGTGELFF; cdr3_nt: TGTGCCAGTAGTACCCGTGAGGACAGGGGCACCGGGGAGCTGTTTTTT
j_call: TRBJ2-3; d_call: TRBD2; v_call: TRBV2; clone_size: .; cdr3_aa: CASRDGTSADTQYF; cdr3_nt: TGTGCCAGCAGAGACGGGACTAGTGCAGATACGCAGTATTTT
j_call: TRBJ2-5; d_call: TRBD1; v_call: TRBV12-3/TRBV12-4; clone_size: .; cdr3_aa: CASSFSGTGSQYF; cdr3_nt: TGTGCCAGCAGTTTCTCCGGGACAGGGTCCCAGTACTTC
j_call: TRBJ1-5; d_call: TRBD1; v_call: TRBV18; clone_size: .; cdr3_aa: CASSPRQGNQPQHF; cdr3_nt: TGTGCCAGCTCCCCTCGACAGGGTAACCAGCCCCAGCATTTT
j_call: TRBJ2-7; d_call: .; v_call: TRBV4-1; clone_size: .; cdr3_aa: CASSRDPTYEQYF; cdr3_nt: TGCGCCAGCAGCCGAGACCCAACCTACGAGCAGTACTTC
j_call: TRBJ1-2; d_call: .; v_call: TRBV10-3; clone_size: .; cdr3_aa: CAISIQGVGYGYTF; cdr3_nt: TGTGCCATCAGCATTCAGGGTGTGGGCTATGGCTACACCTTC
j_call: TRBJ1-1; d_call: .; v_call: TRBV29-1; clone_size: .; cdr3_aa: CSASSGEPEAFF; cdr3_nt: TGCAGCGCCTCATCAGGGGAACCTGAAGCTTTCTTT
j_call: TRBJ1-1; d_call: .; v_call: TRBV5-1; clone_size: .; cdr3_aa: CASSFGSSGEAFF; cdr3_nt: TGCGCCAGCAGCTTCGGCAGTTCAGGAGAAGCTTTCTTT
j_call: TRBJ2-3; d_call: TRBD2; v_call: TRBV2; clone_size: .; cdr3_aa: CASSERLAGSSTDTQYF; cdr3_nt: TGTGCCAGCAGTGAAAGACTAGCGGGGTCCAGCACAGATACGCAGTATTTT
j_call: TRBJ1-2; d_call: TRBD1; v_call: TRBV28; clone_size: .; cdr3_aa: CASSLLVGQDPWDYGYTF; cdr3_nt: TGTGCCAGCAGTTTATTGGTGGGACAGGACCCCTGGGACTATGGCTACACCTTC
j_call: TRBJ1-2; d_call: .; v_call: TRBV9; clone_size: .; cdr3_aa: CASSGLTQGYGYGYTF; cdr3_nt: TGTGCCAGCAGCGGCCTGACGCAGGGTTACGGCTATGGCTACACCTTC
j_call: TRBJ2-3; d_call: .; v_call: TRBV20-1; clone_size: once; cdr3_aa: CSASMDRSTDTQYF; cdr3_nt: TGCAGTGCTAGTATGGACAGAAGCACAGATACGCAGTATTTT
j_call: TRBJ1-2; d_call: TRBD1; v_call: TRBV28; clone_size: .; cdr3_aa: CASSLGTGGYTF; cdr3_nt: TGTGCCAGCAGTTTAGGGACAGGTGGCTACACCTTC
j_call: TRBJ2-7; d_call: TRBD1; v_call: TRBV2; clone_size: .; cdr3_aa: CASSSDRGALMF; cdr3_nt: TGTGCCAGCAGCTCCGACAGGGGAGCTCTGATGTTC
j_call: TRBJ2-3; d_call: .; v_call: TRBV19; clone_size: .; cdr3_aa: CASSITGYRTDTQYF; cdr3_nt: TGTGCCAGTAGTATCACAGGGTATCGCACAGATACGCAGTATTTT
j_call: TRBJ2-2; d_call: .; v_call: TRBV2; clone_size: .; cdr3_aa: CASTANTGELFF; cdr3_nt: TGTGCCAGCACCGCGAACACCGGGGAGCTGTTTTTT
j_call: TRBJ1-3; d_call: .; v_call: TRBV11-2; clone_size: .; cdr3_aa: CASSSLGRGLGGNTIYF; cdr3_nt: TGTGCCAGCAGCTCACTCGGGCGGGGATTGGGTGGAAACACCATATATTTT
j_call: TRBJ2-7; d_call: TRBD1; v_call: TRBV14; clone_size: .; cdr3_aa: CASSPFGLGTVTYEQYF; cdr3_nt: TGTGCCAGCAGCCCTTTTGGTCTGGGGACAGTTACCTACGAGCAGTACTTC
j_call: TRBJ1-1; d_call: .; v_call: TRBV6-5; clone_size: .; cdr3_aa: CASRSGHQNTEAFF; cdr3_nt: TGTGCCAGCAGATCGGGACATCAGAACACTGAAGCTTTCTTT
j_call: TRBJ1-5; d_call: .; v_call: TRBV5-8; clone_size: .; cdr3_aa: CASSLGAYYSNQPQHF; cdr3_nt: TGTGCCAGCAGCTTAGGGGCCTATTATAGCAATCAGCCCCAGCATTTT
j_call: TRBJ2-3; d_call: .; v_call: TRBV7-3; clone_size: .; cdr3_aa: CASSRLALASDTQYF; cdr3_nt: TGTGCCAGCAGCCGACTGGCGCTAGCCTCAGATACGCAGTATTTT
j_call: TRBJ2-1; d_call: TRBD1; v_call: TRBV15; clone_size: .; cdr3_aa: CATSRTDRVSDNEQFF; cdr3_nt: TGTGCCACCAGCAGAACGGACAGGGTATCCGACAATGAGCAGTTCTTC
j_call: TRBJ2-5; d_call: .; v_call: TRBV5-1; clone_size: .; cdr3_aa: CASSLPGPREETQYF; cdr3_nt: TGCGCCAGCAGCTTGCCGGGCCCCCGGGAGGAGACCCAGTACTTC
j_call: TRBJ2-7; d_call: TRBD1; v_call: TRBV2; clone_size: once; cdr3_aa: CASRRDRGTYEQYF; cdr3_nt: TGTGCCAGCAGGCGGGACAGGGGGACCTACGAGCAGTACTTC
j_call: TRBJ2-7; d_call: .; v_call: TRBV11-2; clone_size: .; cdr3_aa: CASSLGQVPSYEQYF; cdr3_nt: TGTGCCAGCAGCTTAGGACAGGTTCCCTCCTACGAGCAGTACTTC
j_call: TRBJ1-4; d_call: TRBD1; v_call: TRBV29-1; clone_size: .; cdr3_aa: CSVEGTGTNEKLFF; cdr3_nt: TGCAGCGTTGAAGGGACAGGGACTAATGAAAAACTGTTTTTT
j_call: TRBJ2-1; d_call: .; v_call: TRBV19; clone_size: .; cdr3_aa: CASSIDQQGFYNEQFF; cdr3_nt: TGTGCCAGTAGTATAGATCAACAGGGATTCTACAATGAGCAGTTCTTC
j_call: TRBJ2-5; d_call: .; v_call: TRBV5-5; clone_size: .; cdr3_aa: CASSFGGGSETQYF; cdr3_nt: TGTGCCAGCAGCTTTGGGGGGGGCTCAGAGACCCAGTACTTC
j_call: TRBJ2-3; d_call: .; v_call: TRBV11-3; clone_size: once; cdr3_aa: CASSLGGVEQDTQYF; cdr3_nt: TGTGCCAGCAGCTTAGGGGGGGTAGAGCAAGATACGCAGTATTTT
j_call: TRBJ2-7; d_call: .; v_call: TRBV3-1/TRBV3-2; clone_size: .; cdr3_aa: CASSPDYRVSYEQYF; cdr3_nt: TGTGCCAGCAGCCCAGACTACCGCGTCTCCTACGAGCAGTACTTC
j_call: TRBJ1-1; d_call: .; v_call: TRBV7-9; clone_size: .; cdr3_aa: CASSLEGDTEAFF; cdr3_nt: TGTGCCAGCAGCTTAGAAGGGGACACTGAAGCTTTCTTT
j_call: TRBJ1-2; d_call: TRBD1; v_call: TRBV15; clone_size: .; cdr3_aa: CATSLGTGNYGYTF; cdr3_nt: TGTGCCACCAGCTTAGGGACAGGCAACTATGGCTACACCTTC
j_call: TRBJ1-5; d_call: .; v_call: TRBV5-1; clone_size: .; cdr3_aa: CASSPQGINQPQHF; cdr3_nt: TGCGCCAGCAGCCCCCAGGGAATCAATCAGCCCCAGCATTTT
j_call: TRBJ1-1; d_call: .; v_call: TRBV28; clone_size: .; cdr3_aa: CASSFYGGEMNTEAFF; cdr3_nt: TGTGCCAGCAGTTTTTACGGGGGGGAGATGAACACTGAAGCTTTCTTT
j_call: TRBJ1-2; d_call: .; v_call: TRBV7-9; clone_size: once; cdr3_aa: CASSFTGNYGYTF; cdr3_nt: TGTGCCAGCAGCTTTACAGGAAACTATGGCTACACCTTC
j_call: TRBJ1-3; d_call: .; v_call: TRBV11-1; clone_size: .; cdr3_aa: CASSLAPLRGSGNTIYF; cdr3_nt: TGTGCCAGCAGCTTAGCGCCGTTGCGGGGCTCTGGAAACACCATATATTTT
j_call: TRBJ1-1; d_call: .; v_call: TRBV7-9; clone_size: .; cdr3_aa: CASSSRGRLMNTEAFF; cdr3_nt: TGTGCCAGCAGCTCGCGGGGGCGTCTCATGAACACTGAAGCTTTCTTT
j_call: TRBJ2-6; d_call: .; v_call: TRBV4-1; clone_size: .; cdr3_aa: CASSQDRWESSGANVLTF; cdr3_nt: TGCGCCAGCAGCCAAGATCGTTGGGAGAGCTCTGGGGCCAACGTCCTGACTTTC
j_call: TRBJ2-5; d_call: .; v_call: TRBV5-1; clone_size: once; cdr3_aa: CASSFGSAGQETQYF; cdr3_nt: TGCGCCAGCAGCTTCGGAAGTGCAGGACAAGAGACCCAGTACTTC
j_call: TRBJ2-7; d_call: .; v_call: TRBV30; clone_size: .; cdr3_aa: CAWTPVMRGYEQYF; cdr3_nt: TGTGCCTGGACCCCGGTAATGCGGGGCTACGAGCAGTACTTC
j_call: TRBJ2-1; d_call: .; v_call: TRBV28; clone_size: .; cdr3_aa: CASTPAWRRGFDEQFF; cdr3_nt: TGTGCCAGCACCCCCGCCTGGAGGCGGGGTTTCGATGAGCAGTTCTTC
j_call: TRBJ2-3; d_call: TRBD2; v_call: TRBV3-1/TRBV3-2; clone_size: .; cdr3_aa: CASSLLAGPSTDTQYF; cdr3_nt: TGTGCCAGCAGCCTCCTAGCGGGCCCTAGCACAGATACGCAGTATTTT
j_call: TRBJ2-6; d_call: .; v_call: TRBV27; clone_size: .; cdr3_aa: CASSLYAGASSGANVLTF; cdr3_nt: TGTGCCAGCAGTTTATATGCAGGGGCGAGCTCTGGGGCCAACGTCCTGACTTTC
j_call: TRBJ1-2; d_call: .; v_call: TRBV4-1; clone_size: .; cdr3_aa: CASSQTGVTYGYTF; cdr3_nt: TGCGCCAGCAGCCAGACGGGGGTCACCTATGGCTACACCTTC